The 20 T cell receptor beta chains reported below all come from one sample, sequenced in a study of post-analysis software for immune sequencing data. Study-wide results and caveats: About five TRBV segments occurring more often in patients than controls included TRBV5-6, TRBV5-1 and TRBV20-1.

Prepared libraries of TCR beta cDNA carried unique molecular identifiers. TCRdb re-called the PCR reads with MiXCR, one entry per CDR3 protein. Seen here are some 690,000 distinct CDR3 sequences, approximately 60% observed once, and the top ten hold 11%. The antigens these receptors bind are not known. Sample: blood. The origin of the receptors is a girl aged 2 to 10 with multiple sclerosis.

The V gene is TRBV6-6, the J gene TRBJ1-5; D possibly corresponds to TRBD1 (6 bases). Germline CDR1 reads MNHNY; CDR2 reads SVGAGI (reference sequence). Trimming took off 5 bases at V and 7 bases at J, with 15 bases between the two ends. The CDR3 totals 14 residues. CDR3 region: CASSNRERWQPQHF. The CDR3 DNA reads TGTGCCAGCAGTAACAGGGAGAGATGGCAGCCCCAGCATTTT.

The chain combines TRBV6-2 or TRBV6-3 with TRBJ2-7; 11 bases line up with TRBD1. The CDR3 is made up of 16 amino acids. The germline gives CDR1 MNHEY, CDR2 SVGEGT. V lost 5 bases and J lost 3; bases outside the gene matches: 9. The CDR3 is CASSGGQGGSIYEQYF. In DNA, the CDR3 is TGTGCCAGCAGTGGGGGACAGGGGGGATCCATCTACGAGCAGTACTTC.

The chain has TRBV19 and TRBJ1-4; D unclear. The CDR3 extends over 12 amino acids. CDR1 is LNHDA and CDR2 is SQIVND in the germline V gene (reference sequence). The V and J ends lost 10 bases and 4 bases respectively, with 10 bases between them. The CDR3 loop is CATSTYNEKLFF. As DNA, the CDR3 is TGTGCCACGTCGACCTATAATGAAAAACTGTTTTTT.

The rearrangement joins TRBV29-1 to TRBJ2-1; 9 bases are shared with TRBD1. Germline V gives CDR1 SQVTM, CDR2 ANQGSEA. The CDR3 spans 14 residues. V was pared by 5 bases and J by 7 bases, with 9 bases of the junction left unmatched. This CDR3 reads CSVIGTGNFNEQFF. As DNA, the CDR3 is TGCAGCGTTATCGGGACAGGGAATTTTAATGAGCAGTTCTTC.

V is TRBV10-3 and J is TRBJ1-6; D might be TRBD1 (5 bases). V lost 3 bases and J 10 bases, leaving 13 bases between the germline ends. Germline V CDR1 and CDR2: ENHRY, SYGVKD. The CDR3 spans 14 residues. The chain's CDR3 is CAISDRGESSPLHF. CDR3 DNA sequence: TGTGCCATCAGTGATAGAGGGGAAAGCTCACCCCTCCACTTT.

The chain uses TRBV6-2 or TRBV6-3 and TRBJ1-5; possibly TRBD1 for D (6 bases). This CDR3 has 17 amino acids. In germline, CDR1 is MNHEY, CDR2 SVGEGT. Trimming shortened V by 6 bases and J by 1 base, and 19 bases separated the two germline ends. The CDR3 spells CASSQTRGGTSNQPQHF. The CDR3 DNA sequence: TGTGCCAGCAGCCAAACCAGGGGTGGGACGAGCAATCAGCCCCAGCATTTT.

This chain joins TRBV7-9 and TRBJ1-2, with TRBD1 as a possible D gene (6 bases). V lost 4 bases and J 4 bases, leaving 19 bases between the germline ends. Germline V gene sequence: CDR1 SEHNR, CDR2 FQNEAQ (reference sequence). This CDR3 has 16 amino acids. The CDR3, as DNA: TGTGCCAGCAGCTCCACTACTAACGACAGGCTCTATGGCTACACCTTC. Amino acids: CASSSTTNDRLYGYTF.

The chain has TRBV20-1 and TRBJ1-2; 7 bases match TRBD1. Per the germline V gene, CDR1 is DFQATT and CDR2 is SNEGSKA (reference sequence). CDR3 length: 14 residues. Trimming removed 5 bases from V and 1 base from J; junction bases left unmatched: 7. CDR3 DNA: TGCAGTGCTTTCCCCACAGGGGTTAACTATGGCTACACCTTC. Amino acid sequence: CSAFPTGVNYGYTF.

The V gene is TRBV28, the J gene TRBJ1-2; no clear D. Trimming pared 3 bases from V and 1 base from J, leaving 9 bases between. The CDR3 is 14 amino acids. Germline CDR1 MDHEN, CDR2 SYDVKM. CDR3 residues: CASSFSGFNYGYTF. The CDR3 DNA reads TGTGCCAGCAGTTTCTCGGGGTTTAACTATGGCTACACCTTC.

The J gene is TRBJ1-4, the V gene TRBV6-1, with D possibly TRBD1 on 5 matching bases. The CDR3 is 16 residues long. Trimming pared 4 bases from V and 7 bases from J, leaving 19 bases between. The germline V gene encodes CDR1 MNHNS and CDR2 SASEGT. The CDR3 spells CASSGGVLGTPEKLFF. The CDR3 region has the DNA TGTGCCAGCAGTGGGGGAGTGTTGGGGACGCCTGAAAAACTGTTTTTT.

The gene calls are TRBV12-3 or TRBV12-4 and TRBJ1-5; 7 nucleotides match TRBD1. Unmatched junction bases numbered 14, after V lost 5 bases and J lost 7 bases. This CDR3 spans 16 amino acids. The CDR3 coding sequence is TGTGCCAGCAGTGCACCCCGAACAGGGGAGGGACAGCCCCAGCATTTT. This encodes CASSAPRTGEGQPQHF.

This clonotype was observed a few times. CDR3 DNA sequence: TGTGCCAGCAGCACAGGGGTACCCTATGGCTACACCTTC. Its translation: CASSTGVPYGYTF. The rearrangement links TRBV12-3 or TRBV12-4 to TRBJ1-2, with 7 bases aligning to TRBD1. This CDR3 is 13 amino acids long. V shed 6 bases and J 4 bases; nucleotides not matched to a gene: 5.

The V and J genes are TRBV7-9 and TRBJ2-1, with TRBD2 matching 7 bases. The CDR3 runs to 14 residues. Germline V gene sequence: CDR1 SEHNR, CDR2 FQNEAQ (reference sequence). With V trimmed by 2 bases and J by 8 bases, 6 bases remained unmatched. Here the CDR3 DNA reads TGTGCCAGCAGCTTATTAGGTCGGGAGGATGAGCAGTTCTTC. As protein: CASSLLGREDEQFF.

CDR3: CASSLMSGDDGKAFF. DNA for the CDR3: TGTGCCAGCAGTTTAATGTCGGGGGATGACGGGAAAGCTTTCTTT. The V call is TRBV12-3 or TRBV12-4, the J call TRBJ1-1, with D perhaps TRBD1 (5 bases). Trimming stripped 2 bases from V and 9 bases from J, with 19 bases between. This CDR3 is 15 amino acids long.

V gene TRBV30 combines with J gene TRBJ2-3; D might be TRBD1 or TRBD2, each matching 5 bases. This CDR3 spans 13 amino acids. The V end was cut by 5 bases, the J end by 6 bases, with 15 bases between. CDR1 GTSNPN and CDR2 SVGIG come from the germline V gene (reference sequence). The CDR3 DNA reads as TGTGCCTGGGAATGGGACCGAGAGGATACGCAGTATTTT. It codes for CAWEWDREDTQYF.

The chain is built from TRBV12-3 or TRBV12-4 and TRBJ1-6; tentatively, D is TRBD1 (5 bases). The germline V and J ends were trimmed by 1 base and 18 bases, with 13 bases remaining between them. CDR3 size: 12 residues. CDR3 DNA sequence: TGTGCCAGCAGTTTAGGGTGGGCAGGGTCCCACTTT. Protein product: CASSLGWAGSHF.

This rearrangement joins TRBV6-2 or TRBV6-3 to TRBJ2-7, with D tentatively TRBD1 (6 bases). Trimming shortened V by 5 bases and J by 0 bases, and 17 bases separated the two germline ends. This CDR3 contains 16 residues. CDR1 MNHEY and CDR2 SVGEGT come from the germline V gene. CDR3 DNA: TGTGCCAGCAGTCGAATATACAGGGTGAGCTCCTACGAGCAGTACTTC. This encodes CASSRIYRVSSYEQYF.

This sequence joins TRBV6-2 or TRBV6-3 and TRBJ1-1, with 8 bases matching TRBD1. The CDR3 has 14 amino acids. The germline gives CDR1 MNHEY, CDR2 SVGEGT. V trimming: 6 bases; J trimming: 11 bases; junction bases outside the gene matches: 14. The CDR3 coding sequence is TGTGCCAGCAGCGCCCCCGGGACAGGCGGAGGGGCTTTCTTT. As protein: CASSAPGTGGGAFF.

The chain carries TRBV19 and TRBJ2-7; possibly TRBD1 for D (6 bases). Looked up from germline, CDR1 is LNHDA and CDR2 is SQIVND (reference sequence). The CDR3 is 14 amino acids. Trimming cost V 2 bases and J 2 bases, with 10 bases left between them. Written as DNA, the CDR3 is TGTGCCAGTAGTATACAGGGGCCTCCCTACGAGCAGTACTTC. Its protein product is CASSIQGPPYEQYF. The entire variable domain, with the rest obtained from reference TRBV19 and TRBJ2-7, is as follows: DGGITQSPKYLFRKEGQNVTLSCEQNLNHDAMYWYRQDPGQGLRLIYYSQIVNDFQKGDIAEGYSVSREKKESFPLTVTSAQKNPTAFYLCASSIQGPPYEQYFGPGTRLTVT.

This clonotype turned up a few times. This chain connects TRBV5-6 to TRBJ2-1; maybe TRBD1 (6 bases). Trimming took 4 bases from V and 6 from J, leaving 11 bases between them. Germline V gene data show CDR1 as SGHDT and CDR2 as YYEEEE. The CDR3 contains 13 residues. The CDR3 protein is CASSGPRGNEQFF. Written as DNA, the CDR3 is TGTGCCAGCAGCGGGCCCAGGGGCAATGAGCAGTTCTTC.